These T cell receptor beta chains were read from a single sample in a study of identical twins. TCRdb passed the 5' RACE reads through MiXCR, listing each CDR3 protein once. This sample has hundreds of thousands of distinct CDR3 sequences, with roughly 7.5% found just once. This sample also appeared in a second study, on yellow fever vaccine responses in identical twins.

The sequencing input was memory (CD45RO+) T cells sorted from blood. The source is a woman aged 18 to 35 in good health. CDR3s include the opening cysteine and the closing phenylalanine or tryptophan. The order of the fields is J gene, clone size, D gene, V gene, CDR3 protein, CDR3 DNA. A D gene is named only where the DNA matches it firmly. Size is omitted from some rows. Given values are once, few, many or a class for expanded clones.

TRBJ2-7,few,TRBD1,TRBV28,CASSIPRDRVYEQYF,TGTGCCAGCAGCATCCCCCGGGACAGGGTCTACGAGCAGTACTTC
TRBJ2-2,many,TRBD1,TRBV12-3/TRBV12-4,CASSFFTGGNTGELFF,TGTGCCAGCAGTTTTTTTACAGGGGGGAACACCGGGGAGCTGTTTTTT
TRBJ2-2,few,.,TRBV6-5,CASRITTNTGELFF,TGTGCCAGCAGGATTACTACCAACACCGGGGAGCTGTTTTTT
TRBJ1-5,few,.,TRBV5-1,CASRETSNQPQHF,TGCGCTTCCAGGGAAACAAGCAATCAGCCCCAGCATTTT
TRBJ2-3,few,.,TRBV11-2,CASSSLGKTDTQYF,TGTGCCAGCAGCTCCCTGGGGAAAACAGATACGCAGTATTTT
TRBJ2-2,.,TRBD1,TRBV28,CASSLLGQGGITTGELFF,TGTGCCAGCAGTTTATTGGGACAGGGGGGGATCACCACCGGGGAGCTGTTTTTT
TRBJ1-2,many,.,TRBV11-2,CASSRRALEGYTF,TGTGCCAGCAGCCGCCGGGCCTTGGAGGGCTACACCTTC
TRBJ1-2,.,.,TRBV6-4,CASKKDPYGYTF,TGTGCCAGCAAGAAGGACCCCTATGGCTACACCTTC
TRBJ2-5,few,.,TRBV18,CASSPSGLDFGTQYF,TGTGCCAGCTCACCATCGGGACTCGACTTCGGGACCCAGTACTTC
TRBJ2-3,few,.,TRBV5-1,CASSLLTSSADTQYF,TGCGCCAGCAGCTTACTTACTAGCAGTGCGGATACGCAGTATTTT
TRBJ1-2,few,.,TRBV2,CASRGDGFNYGYTF,TGTGCCAGCAGGGGGGACGGATTTAACTATGGCTACACCTTC
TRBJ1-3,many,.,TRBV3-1,CASSQVMGRVGNTIYF,TGTGCCAGCAGCCAAGTAATGGGGAGAGTAGGAAACACCATATATTTT
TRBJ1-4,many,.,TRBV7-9,CASGRLSEKLFF,TGTGCCAGCGGGCGCCTTAGTGAAAAACTGTTTTTT
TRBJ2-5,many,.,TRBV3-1,CASSQAGETQYF,TGTGCCAGCAGCCAAGCCGGCGAGACCCAGTACTTC
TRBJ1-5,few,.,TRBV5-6,CASSLAQGPASNQPQHF,TGTGCCAGCAGCTTGGCTCAGGGCCCCGCTAGCAATCAGCCCCAGCATTTT
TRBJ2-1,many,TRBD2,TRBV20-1,CSARGPLAGDKFF,TGCAGTGCTAGAGGACCCCTAGCGGGAGATAAGTTCTTC
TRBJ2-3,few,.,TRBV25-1,CASSEIVGTQYF,TGTGCCAGCAGTGAAATCGTGGGTACGCAGTATTTT
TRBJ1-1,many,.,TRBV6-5,CASSYWQNTEAFF,TGTGCCAGCAGTTACTGGCAGAACACTGAAGCTTTCTTT
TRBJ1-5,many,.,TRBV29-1,CSVEEAGGPQHF,TGCAGCGTTGAAGAGGCGGGGGGGCCCCAGCATTTT
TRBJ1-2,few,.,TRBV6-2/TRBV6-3,CASSYGRTYGYTF,TGTGCCAGCAGTTACGGACGGACCTATGGCTACACCTTC
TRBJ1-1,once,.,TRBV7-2,CASSLRTGQKNTEAFF,TGTGCCAGCAGCTTAAGAACGGGACAAAAGAACACTGAAGCTTTCTTT
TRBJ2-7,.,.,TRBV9,CASSVRGGVGPAWEQYF,TGTGCCAGCAGCGTAAGGGGTGGGGTTGGACCCGCATGGGAGCAGTACTTC
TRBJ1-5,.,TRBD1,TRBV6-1,CASTQGAAVGNQPQHF,TGTGCCAGCACCCAGGGGGCTGCCGTTGGTAATCAGCCCCAGCATTTT
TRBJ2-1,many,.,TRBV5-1,CASSLGVTSPRVF,TGCGCCAGCAGCTTGGGCGTAACTAGCCCAAGGGTCTTC
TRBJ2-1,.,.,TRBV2,CASGTYRVPEPFF,TGTGCCAGCGGAACATACAGGGTACCCGAACCGTTCTTC
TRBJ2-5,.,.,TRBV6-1,CASSEGSQPQETQYF,TGTGCCAGCAGTGAAGGTTCCCAGCCTCAAGAGACCCAGTACTTC
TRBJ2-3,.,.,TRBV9,CASSANPWSGFSTDTQYF,TGTGCCAGCAGCGCCAACCCCTGGTCAGGGTTTAGCACAGATACGCAGTATTTT
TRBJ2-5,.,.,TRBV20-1,CSAPFWGGGETQYF,TGCAGTGCGCCGTTTTGGGGGGGCGGGGAGACCCAGTACTTC
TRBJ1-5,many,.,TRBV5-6,CASSFGGSNQPQHF,TGTGCCAGCAGCTTTGGCGGGAGCAATCAGCCCCAGCATTTT
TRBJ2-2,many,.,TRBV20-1,CSVVGGNTGELFF,TGCAGTGTTGTTGGCGGTAACACCGGGGAGCTGTTTTTT
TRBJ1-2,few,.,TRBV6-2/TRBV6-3,CASSNAGGYTF,TGTGCCAGCAGTAACGCGGGGGGCTACACCTTC
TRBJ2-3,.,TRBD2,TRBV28,CASTWTSGRVTDTQYF,TGTGCCAGCACCTGGACTAGCGGGAGGGTAACAGATACGCAGTATTTT
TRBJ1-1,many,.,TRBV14,CASSQEEGRSTEAFF,TGTGCCAGCAGCCAAGAAGAGGGGAGGAGCACTGAAGCTTTCTTT
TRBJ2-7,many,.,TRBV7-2,CASSSYYEQYF,TGTGCCAGCAGTTCATACTACGAGCAGTACTTC
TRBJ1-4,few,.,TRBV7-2,CASSRGENEKLFF,TGTGCCAGCAGCCGGGGGGAAAATGAAAAACTGTTTTTT
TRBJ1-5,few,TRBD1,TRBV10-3,CAIKGTGDNQPQHF,TGTGCCATCAAAGGGACAGGGGACAATCAGCCCCAGCATTTT
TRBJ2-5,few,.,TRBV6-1,CASKGRWDQETQYF,TGTGCCAGCAAGGGCAGGTGGGACCAAGAGACCCAGTACTTC
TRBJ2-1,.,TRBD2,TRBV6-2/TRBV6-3,CASQSSGGHQFF,TGTGCCAGCCAATCTAGCGGGGGACATCAGTTCTTC
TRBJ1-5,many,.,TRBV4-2,CASSQVGRSGNQPQHF,TGTGCCAGCAGCCAAGTTGGTCGTAGCGGCAATCAGCCCCAGCATTTT
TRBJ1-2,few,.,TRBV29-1,CSVEPPTLYGYTF,TGCAGCGTTGAGCCGCCCACACTTTATGGCTACACCTTC
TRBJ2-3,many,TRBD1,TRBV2,CASDLRTGGTDTQYF,TGTGCCAGCGACCTCCGGACAGGAGGCACAGATACGCAGTATTTT
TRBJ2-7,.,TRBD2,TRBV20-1,CSASLAGGRGEQYF,TGCAGTGCTAGTCTAGCGGGAGGGAGGGGCGAGCAGTACTTC
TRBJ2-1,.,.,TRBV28,CASSPAGSYNEQFF,TGTGCCAGCAGCCCGGCGGGATCCTACAATGAGCAGTTCTTC
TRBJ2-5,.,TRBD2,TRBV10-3,CAIRTSGPQAETQYF,TGTGCCATCAGAACTAGCGGACCACAAGCTGAGACCCAGTACTTC
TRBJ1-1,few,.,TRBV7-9,CASSPGFWGRSTEAFF,TGTGCCAGCAGCCCTGGCTTTTGGGGGCGAAGCACTGAAGCTTTCTTT
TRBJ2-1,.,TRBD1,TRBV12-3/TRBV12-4,CASSRQGDNEQFF,TGTGCCAGCAGTCGGCAGGGGGACAATGAGCAGTTCTTC
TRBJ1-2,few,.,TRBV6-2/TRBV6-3,CASIATSWAGGYTF,TGTGCCAGCATCGCGACCAGCTGGGCTGGGGGCTACACCTTC
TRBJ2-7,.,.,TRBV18,CASSRPGGEQYF,TGTGCCAGCTCACGGCCCGGTGGGGAGCAGTACTTC
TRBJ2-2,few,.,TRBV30,CAWSPNTGELFF,TGTGCCTGGAGCCCAAACACCGGGGAGCTGTTTTTT
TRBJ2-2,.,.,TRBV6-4,CASSQGGGTGELFF,TGTGCCAGCAGTCAGGGAGGAGGCACCGGGGAGCTGTTTTTT
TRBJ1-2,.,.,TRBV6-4,CASSALTVNYGYTF,TGTGCCAGCAGTGCCCTGACGGTTAACTATGGCTACACCTTC